Below are 3 T cell receptor beta chains sequenced from a single sample in a study of blood T cell repertoires in COVID-19 (dated by TCRdb to about 2020). Libraries were built with the immunoSEQ multiplex PCR assay. TCRdb took this table from immuneACCESS and kept in-frame rearrangements with V and J called. Such tables lack part of the clones; where checked against another copy, unresolved V genes explain under half of the gap, and the rest is unexplained. Across this sample there are some 30,000 clones, with 80% to 90% seen only once. Roughly 3.2% of the sample rests with the top ten. Sequencing was done on a sample of peripheral blood. These receptors came from a human donor in a cohort sampled during active COVID-19.

The J gene is TRBJ2-7, the V gene TRBV7-9, with unresolved D. V was clipped by 2 bases and J by 3 bases, with 5 bases between them. From germline, CDR1 is SEHNR and CDR2 FQNEAQ (reference sequence). This CDR3 region has 12 residues. The CDR3 reads CASSLPYYEQYF. The CDR3 DNA reads as TGTGCCAGCAGCTTACCCTACTACGAGCAGTACTTC.

V usage is TRBV10-3 and J usage is TRBJ1-4, with D possibly being TRBD1 (6 bases). This CDR3 has 18 amino acids. Trimming removed 4 bases from V and 0 bases from J, with 18 bases in between. From germline, CDR1 is ENHRY and CDR2 SYGVKD. Here the CDR3 reads CAISALEGGYPTNEKLFF. CDR3 nucleotide sequence: TGTGCCATCAGTGCCCTCGAGGGGGGGTACCCAACTAATGAAAAACTGTTTTTT.

The V and J genes are TRBV30 and TRBJ2-7; TRBD1 might be the D (7 bases). Germline CDR1 is GTSNPN and CDR2 is SVGIG (reference sequence). The CDR3 is 14 residues long. V shed 3 bases and J shed 3 bases, with 15 bases lying between them. The CDR3 nucleotides are TGTGCCTGGAGGAGCAGGGGGAGGCTCTACGAGCAGTACTTC. Amino acid sequence: CAWRSRGRLYEQYF.